The rows below give T cell receptor beta chains drawn from one sample of a study of cytomegalovirus exposure and HLA in healthy donors. Profiled with immunoSEQ multiplex PCR; TCRdb holds only in-frame clones, not every one. The sample has about 98,000 clones; about 83% are singletons. The sequenced material came from PBMCs. These TCRs come from a man in his 60s in good health and CMV-seropositive. CDR3s include the opening cysteine and the closing phenylalanine or tryptophan. The D gene is left open where the match is weak. Size tells how often a clone was seen (once, few, many) or the class of an expanded clone, and some rows leave it out.

D gene	V gene	J gene	clone size	CDR3 protein	CDR3 DNA
-	TRBV14	TRBJ1-3	few	CASSFLSPGSPGNTIYF	TGTGCCAGCAGTTTCCTCTCCCCCGGGAGCCCCGGAAACACCATATATTTT
TRBD1	TRBV18	TRBJ2-1	-	CASSSTGASSYNEQFF	TGTGCCAGCTCAAGTACAGGGGCCAGCTCCTACAATGAGCAGTTCTTC
-	TRBV29-1	TRBJ2-1	-	CSAQTGIPNNEQFF	TGCAGCGCACAAACAGGGATCCCTAACAATGAGCAGTTCTTC
-	TRBV19	TRBJ2-7	-	CASSTQGGLTEQYF	TGTGCCAGTAGTACCCAGGGGGGTTTGACCGAGCAGTACTTC
-	TRBV7-2	TRBJ1-6	-	CASSLKLETPLHF	TGTGCCAGCAGCTTAAAGTTAGAGACACCCCTCCACTTT
TRBD1	TRBV18	TRBJ1-4	-	CASSSGTGGEKLFF	TGTGCCAGCTCGTCCGGGACAGGGGGTGAAAAACTGTTTTTT
TRBD1	TRBV11-3	TRBJ2-5	-	CASSSRTGGETQYF	TGTGCCAGCAGCTCAAGGACAGGGGGGGAGACCCAGTACTTC
-	TRBV15	TRBJ2-7	-	CATSRDGSEQYF	TGTGCCACCAGCAGAGATGGTAGCGAGCAGTACTTC
-	TRBV4-1	TRBJ2-7	-	CASSQDRGYEQYF	TGCGCCAGCAGCCAAGATCGCGGGTACGAGCAGTACTTC
-	TRBV7-6	TRBJ1-2	-	CASSLRGNYGYTF	TGTGCCAGCAGCTTAAGGGGGAACTATGGCTACACCTTC
-	TRBV27	TRBJ1-2	-	CASSSRGTPSGYTF	TGTGCCAGCAGTTCAAGGGGGACACCCTCAGGCTACACCTTC
-	TRBV6-5	TRBJ1-6	-	CASSTVDYNSPLHF	TGTGCCAGCAGTACAGTGGACTATAATTCACCCCTCCACTTT
TRBD2	TRBV18	TRBJ2-3	-	CASSPMRGSTDTQYF	TGTGCCAGCTCACCAATGCGGGGGAGCACAGATACGCAGTATTTT
-	TRBV30	TRBJ2-5	-	CAWLRGSETQYF	TGTGCCTGGCTAAGGGGTTCCGAGACCCAGTACTTC
-	TRBV4-1	TRBJ1-3	-	CASSQEGTLSGNTIYF	TGCGCCAGCAGCCAAGAAGGGACACTCTCTGGAAACACCATATATTTT
-	TRBV19	TRBJ2-5	-	CASSMELSRQETQYF	TGTGCCAGTAGTATGGAGCTAAGTCGACAAGAGACCCAGTACTTC
-	TRBV5-1	TRBJ2-7	-	CASSSRTDFYEQYF	TGCGCCAGCAGCTCAAGAACTGATTTTTACGAGCAGTACTTC
TRBD1	TRBV4-1	TRBJ2-1	-	CASSLGQQGPFF	TGCGCCAGCAGCCTCGGACAACAGGGGCCGTTCTTC
TRBD1	TRBV7-6	TRBJ2-5	-	CASSGQGLKETQYF	TGTGCCAGCAGCGGACAGGGGCTCAAAGAGACCCAGTACTTC
TRBD2	TRBV7-3	TRBJ2-3	-	CASSLRAGRVYDTQYF	TGTGCCAGCAGCTTACGGGCTGGGAGGGTCTACGATACGCAGTATTTT
-	TRBV7-6	TRBJ1-6	-	CASSPVDGVHNSPLHF	TGTGCCAGCAGCCCCGTGGACGGGGTACATAATTCACCCCTCCACTTT
-	TRBV7-9	TRBJ2-3	-	CASSPGGAADTQYF	TGTGCCAGCAGCCCTGGGGGGGCGGCAGATACGCAGTATTTT
-	TRBV6-1	TRBJ1-1	-	CASRLRVMTEAFF	TGTGCCAGCAGGCTCAGGGTTATGACTGAAGCTTTCTTT
-	TRBV11-1	TRBJ1-2	-	CASRDTRNLHYGYTF	TGTGCCAGTCGGGACACCAGAAATCTGCACTATGGCTACACCTTC
TRBD1	TRBV19	TRBJ2-5	-	CASSIGRGQGASRETQYF	TGTGCCAGTAGTATAGGAAGAGGACAGGGGGCGAGTAGGGAGACCCAGTACTTC
TRBD1	TRBV6-4	TRBJ2-2	-	CASSPTGAGELFF	TGTGCCAGCAGCCCAACAGGGGCCGGGGAGCTGTTTTTT
-	TRBV19	TRBJ2-1	-	CASSIVRAGITYNEQFF	TGTGCCAGTAGTATAGTAAGGGCAGGGATAACCTACAATGAGCAGTTCTTC
-	TRBV18	TRBJ2-7	-	CASSPGSGIGTYEQYF	TGTGCCAGCTCACCCGGATCGGGGATAGGGACCTACGAGCAGTACTTC
-	TRBV7-3	TRBJ1-2	-	CASSSQGGSSGGYTF	TGTGCCAGCAGCTCCCAAGGGGGAAGCAGTGGAGGCTACACCTTC
-	TRBV7-2	TRBJ2-7	-	CASSLVTGDRYEQYF	TGTGCCAGCAGCTTAGTGACAGGAGATCGATACGAGCAGTACTTC
TRBD1	TRBV7-2	TRBJ1-3	-	CASSTGGANTIYF	TGTGCCAGCAGTACAGGGGGCGCAAACACCATATATTTT
TRBD1	TRBV5-6	TRBJ1-2	few	CASSLIGGDYGYTF	TGTGCCAGCAGCTTGATAGGGGGCGACTATGGCTACACCTTC
TRBD1	TRBV5-4	TRBJ1-1	-	CASSLFDRGVQKAFF	TGTGCCAGCAGCTTGTTCGACAGGGGGGTGCAAAAAGCTTTCTTT
-	TRBV28	TRBJ2-5	-	CASKRRDKWETQYF	TGTGCCAGCAAACGCAGGGACAAGTGGGAGACCCAGTACTTC
TRBD2	TRBV7-9	TRBJ2-7	-	CASSWGLGLNYEQYF	TGTGCCAGCAGCTGGGGACTAGGGCTGAACTACGAGCAGTACTTC
TRBD1	TRBV7-3	TRBJ1-2	-	CASRLPGQGTYGYTF	TGTGCCAGCAGATTACCGGGACAGGGGACCTATGGCTACACCTTC
-	TRBV21-1	TRBJ1-1	few	CASSLLMEGGNTEAFF	TGTGCCAGCAGCCTCCTTATGGAGGGAGGGAACACTGAAGCTTTCTTT
-	TRBV5-5	TRBJ1-5	-	CASSLWTMGSNQPQHF	TGTGCCAGCAGCTTGTGGACAATGGGTAGCAATCAGCCCCAGCATTTT
-	TRBV6-1	TRBJ1-6	-	CASSESRGSYNSPLHF	TGTGCCAGCAGTGAGTCGAGAGGCTCCTATAATTCACCCCTTCACTTT
-	TRBV29-1	TRBJ2-7	once	CSVEDRTYEQYF	TGCAGCGTTGAAGATCGAACTTACGAGCAGTACTTC
-	TRBV19	TRBJ2-7	once	CASSRGRRGTLSYEQYF	TGTGCCAGTAGTCGGGGAAGAAGGGGGACCCTCTCCTACGAGCAGTACTTC
-	TRBV11-3	TRBJ2-2	once	CASSPGVNTGELFF	TGTGCCAGCAGCCCAGGGGTAAACACCGGGGAGCTGTTTTTT
TRBD1	TRBV19	TRBJ1-4	-	CASSTPGTGGITNEKLFF	TGTGCCAGTAGTACCCCCGGGACAGGGGGGATAACTAATGAAAAACTGTTTTTT
-	TRBV9	TRBJ2-2	once	CASSALHTGELFF	TGTGCCAGCAGCGCCCTTCACACCGGGGAGCTGTTTTTT
-	TRBV6-5	TRBJ1-5	-	CASSINRGQPQHF	TGTGCCAGCAGTATAAATAGGGGTCAGCCCCAGCATTTT
TRBD2	TRBV5-6	TRBJ2-1	-	CASSLAGTSGGAYEQFF	TGTGCCAGCAGCTTGGCCGGGACTAGCGGGGGGGCGTATGAGCAGTTCTTC
-	TRBV6-1	TRBJ1-1	few	CASSAAWGLGNTEAFF	TGTGCCAGCAGTGCCGCCTGGGGGCTAGGGAACACTGAAGCTTTCTTT